Presented here are 29 T cell receptor beta chains from one specimen sequenced in a study of blood T cell repertoires in COVID-19. Some clones are missing from TCRdb's copy, which holds only in-frame ones; the method was immunoSEQ multiplex PCR. The table records approximately 29,000 clones, about 88% of them present only once. Sequenced sample: peripheral blood. Receptors originate from a human donor with active COVID-19. The donor label of this sample is uncertain.

The chain employs TRBV9 and TRBJ1-2; 7 bases are shared with TRBD1. In germline, CDR1 is SGDLS, CDR2 YYNGEE. CDR3 length equals 14 residues. The junction had 8 bases not matched to a gene; V was cut back by 2 bases and J by 7 bases. CDR3: CASSVSRGFGGYTF. As DNA, the CDR3 is TGTGCCAGCAGCGTGTCCAGGGGGTTCGGTGGCTACACCTTC.

This chain joins TRBV19 and TRBJ1-2; TRBD1 agrees at 11 bases. The CDR3 loop spans 15 amino acids. After removal of 6 bases from V and 5 bases from J, the junction contained 8 bases not matched to a gene. Per the germline V gene, CDR1 is LNHDA and CDR2 is SQIVND (reference sequence). CDR3 residues: CASSIAGTGGYGYTF. In nucleotides, the CDR3 is TGTGCCAGTAGCATCGCCGGGACAGGGGGTTATGGCTACACCTTC.

This clone was observed a single time. This chain links TRBV7-2 with TRBJ1-3; D uncertain. The CDR3 runs 15 residues. V dropped 2 bases and J dropped 0 bases, with 8 bases sitting between them. The V gene's germline CDR1 is SGHTA and CDR2 FQGNSA. The CDR3 DNA reads as TGTGCCAGCAGCTTATTGAGGAGCTCTGGAAACACCATATATTTT. Translating gives CASSLLRSSGNTIYF.

V gene TRBV24-1 combines with J gene TRBJ1-2; 8 bases map to TRBD1. CDR1 KGHDR and CDR2 SFDVKD come from the germline V gene. The CDR3 has 14 amino acids. V shed 4 bases, J shed 5 bases, and the junction held 5 bases outside the gene matches. CDR3 protein: CATSDQGAGYGYTF. In DNA form, the CDR3 reads TGTGCCACCAGTGACCAGGGGGCAGGGTATGGCTACACCTTC.

This clone was seen only a few times. The gene calls are TRBV7-9 and TRBJ1-2; TRBD1 is a possible D gene (5 bases). The CDR3 sequence is 14 residues long. CDR1 SEHNR and CDR2 FQNEAQ come from the germline V gene (reference sequence). Trimming left V 5 bases short and J 1 base short, with 11 bases between. The CDR3 here is CASSQDSYNYGYTF. CDR3 nucleotide sequence: TGTGCCAGCAGCCAAGACAGCTATAACTATGGCTACACCTTC.

In this sample, this clone turned up a few times. This CDR3 is CASIEVAGGADTQYF. DNA for the CDR3: TGTGCCAGCATCGAGGTGGCAGGGGGCGCAGATACGCAGTATTTT. The V and J genes are TRBV6-5 and TRBJ2-3; 8 bases are shared with TRBD1. This CDR3 has 15 residues. V gave up 7 bases and J gave up 4 bases; unmatched junction bases: 10. CDR1 and CDR2 (germline): MNHEY, SVGAGI.

The rearrangement uses TRBV5-4 and TRBJ2-1; a possible D gene is TRBD2 (6 bases). The CDR3 sequence is 13 residues long. The V end was cut by 3 bases, the J end by 7 bases, with 11 bases between. Looked up from germline, CDR1 is SGHNT and CDR2 is YYREEE (reference sequence). The chain's CDR3 is CASSWAGGNEQFF. CDR3 nucleotides: TGTGCCAGCAGCTGGGCCGGGGGTAATGAGCAGTTCTTC.

J is TRBJ2-2 and V is TRBV2, with no clear D. Germline lookup yields CDR1 SNHLY and CDR2 FYNNEI. Trimming left V 6 bases short and J 3 bases short, with 5 bases between. This CDR3 comprises 12 residues. As DNA, the CDR3 is TGTGCCAGCAGCCTACACACCGGGGAGCTGTTTTTT. This sequence encodes CASSLHTGELFF.

The rearrangement uses TRBV4-1 and TRBJ1-2; D is ambiguous. Germline CDR1 and CDR2: MGHRA and YSYEKL. V was clipped by 3 bases and J by 0 bases, with 8 bases between them. The CDR3 is 14 amino acids. The CDR3 DNA follows: TGCGCCAGCAGCCAGGAGATACCTAACTATGGCTACACCTTC. Its protein is CASSQEIPNYGYTF.

V is TRBV3-1 (or the pseudogene TRBV3-2) and J is TRBJ1-2; D remains unclear. Germline V CDR1 and CDR2: LGHDT, YNNKEL (reference sequence). The CDR3 runs 14 residues. V was clipped by 1 base and J by 0 bases, with 6 bases between them. CDR3 residues: CASSQAGTNYGYTF. For the CDR3, the DNA is TGTGCCAGCAGCCAAGCGGGAACTAACTATGGCTACACCTTC.

This clone was seen a handful of times. V usage is TRBV7-2 and J usage is TRBJ2-7; 8 nucleotides align to TRBD1. Trimming at V came to 0 bases and at J to 9 bases, leaving 16 bases not matched to a gene. Germline lookup yields CDR1 SGHTA and CDR2 FQGNSA. The CDR3 has 17 residues. CDR3 in amino acids: CASSLAIGQGAIGRQYF. DNA for the CDR3: TGTGCCAGCAGCTTAGCGATTGGCCAGGGGGCAATAGGGAGGCAGTACTTC. The variable domain in full, completed from reference TRBV7-2 and TRBJ2-7, reads GAGVSQSPSNKVTEKGKDVELRCDPISGHTALYWYRQSLGQGLEFLIYFQGNSAPDKSGLPSDRFSAERTGGSVSTLTIQRTQQEDSAVYLCASSLAIGQGAIGRQYFGPGTRLTVT.

V usage is TRBV7-8 and J usage is TRBJ1-2, with D perhaps TRBD1 (6 bases). The CDR3 spans 14 residues. The ends were cut back, 1 base at V and 4 bases at J, with 10 bases in the middle. The germline CDR1 and CDR2 sequences are SGHVS and FQNEAQ. The CDR3 region is CASSLVLDSYGYTF. CDR3 sequence (DNA): TGTGCCAGCAGCTTAGTCCTGGACAGCTATGGCTACACCTTC.

The rearrangement uses TRBV5-1 and TRBJ2-3, with D possibly being TRBD1 (6 bases). The germline V and J ends were trimmed by 5 bases and 1 base, with 11 bases remaining between them. The germline CDR1 and CDR2 sequences are SGHRS and YFSETQ. The CDR3 loop spans 14 amino acids. CDR3 DNA sequence: TGCGCCAGCAGACAACCAGGGGGCACAGATACGCAGTATTTT. Protein product: CASRQPGGTDTQYF.

This chain connects TRBV9 to TRBJ2-2, with 9 bases matching TRBD2. Germline V CDR1 and CDR2: SGDLS, YYNGEE. The CDR3 has 14 amino acids. J gave up 7 bases and V 0 bases, and 1 base lay outside the gene matches. The CDR3 sequence: CASSVVSGGGELFF. The CDR3 nucleotides read TGTGCCAGCAGCGTAGTTAGCGGGGGCGGGGAGCTGTTTTTT. Complete variable domain (other parts from reference TRBV9 and TRBJ2-2): DSGVTQTPKHLITATGQRVTLRCSPRSGDLSVYWYQQSLDQGLQFLIQYYNGEERAKGNILERFSAQQFPDLHSELNLSSLELGDSALYFCASSVVSGGGELFFGEGSRLTVL.

V gene TRBV11-2 combines with J gene TRBJ2-3, with 9 bases lining up with TRBD2. Per the germline V gene, CDR1 is SGHAT and CDR2 is FQNNGV. This CDR3 region has 15 residues. V lost 5 bases to trimming and J lost 2 bases; unmatched junction nucleotides: 5. The CDR3 DNA follows: TGTGCCAGCAGCCGCCCGGGACTAGCCACAGATACGCAGTATTTT. This codes for CASSRPGLATDTQYF.

This chain connects TRBV7-9 to TRBJ2-2; 7 bases match TRBD1. This CDR3 is 16 amino acids long. Germline V gives CDR1 SEHNR, CDR2 FQNEAQ (reference sequence). Trimming took 5 bases from V and 2 from J; bases not matched to a gene: 8. DNA of the CDR3: TGTGCCAGCAGCGTTACAGGGGATCTCAACACCGGGGAGCTGTTTTTT. Its translation is CASSVTGDLNTGELFF.

The rearrangement uses TRBV5-1 and TRBJ2-2; weak D call: TRBD2 (6 bases). The germline V gene has CDR1 SGHRS and CDR2 YFSETQ. The CDR3 extends over 14 amino acids. V lost 5 bases and J lost 6, with 14 bases in between. The CDR3 loop reads CASRDTSRPGELFF. CDR3 DNA: TGCGCCAGCAGGGACACTAGCCGACCCGGGGAGCTGTTTTTT. Full variable domain (missing parts from reference TRBV5-1 and TRBJ2-2): KAGVTQTPRYLIKTRGQQVTLSCSPISGHRSVSWYQQTPGQGLQFLFEYFSETQRNKGNFPGRFSGRQFSNSRSEMNVSTLELGDSALYLCASRDTSRPGELFFGEGSRLTVL.

The CDR3 here is CASSLGTGVQPQHF. DNA of the CDR3: TGTGCCAGCAGTTTAGGAACAGGGGTTCAGCCCCAGCATTTT. The chain employs TRBV27 and TRBJ1-5, with 7 nucleotides matching TRBD1. V lost 2 bases, J lost 6 bases, and 4 bases stayed unmatched. The CDR3 totals 14 residues. Per the germline V gene, CDR1 is MNHEY and CDR2 is SMNVEV (reference sequence).

Concerning this clone itself: One end of the junction is discordant with germline, which a read error may explain. This chain connects TRBV3-1 (or the pseudogene TRBV3-2) to TRBJ2-7; 8 bases fit TRBD1. Germline V gene lookup returns CDR1 LGHDT and CDR2 YNNKEL (reference sequence). The CDR3 spans 14 residues. CDR3 loop: CASRQGQGGYEQYF. The CDR3 nucleotides read TGTGCCAGCAGACAAGGACAGGGTGGGTACGAGCAGTACTTC.

V gene TRBV11-2 combines with J gene TRBJ1-1, with D possibly being TRBD1 (5 bases). The V gene's germline CDR1 is SGHAT and CDR2 FQNNGV. The CDR3 has 15 amino acids. V lost 5 bases to trimming and J lost 1 base, with 14 bases between them. Here the CDR3 DNA reads TGTGCCAGCAGCCTTTGGGGGAGGGCGAACACTGAAGCTTTCTTT. This encodes CASSLWGRANTEAFF.

The chain is built from TRBV5-4 and TRBJ2-2; TRBD1 might be the D (5 bases). The CDR3 runs 12 residues. In germline, CDR1 is SGHNT, CDR2 YYREEE (reference sequence). Deletions cut 4 bases from V and 7 bases from J, with 8 bases between. The CDR3 spells CASSTQDGELFF. The CDR3 DNA sequence: TGTGCCAGCAGCACACAGGACGGGGAGCTGTTTTTT.

V usage is TRBV29-1 and J usage is TRBJ1-2; 7 bases align to TRBD1. The CDR3 runs to 11 residues. V was pared by 4 bases and J by 8 bases, with 4 bases of the junction left unmatched. Germline V gene data show CDR1 as SQVTM and CDR2 as ANQGSEA. In nucleotides, the CDR3 is TGCAGCGTTGGAGGGACAGAGGGCTACACCTTC. Its translation: CSVGGTEGYTF. Full variable domain (rest looked up from reference TRBV29-1 and TRBJ1-2): SAVISQKPSRDICQRGTSLTIQCQVDSQVTMMFWYRQQPGQSLTLIATANQGSEATYESGFVIDKFPISRPNLTFSTLTVSNMSPEDSSIYLCSVGGTEGYTFGSGTRLTVV.

This chain joins TRBV7-2 and TRBJ2-2, with D maybe TRBD1 (6 bases). The ends were cut back, 2 bases at V and 1 base at J, with 11 bases in the middle. Germline CDR1 is SGHTA and CDR2 is FQGNSA. The CDR3 contains 16 residues. The CDR3 DNA reads as TGTGCCAGCAGCTTAAGAGGGGGTAGGAACACCGGGGAGCTGTTTTTT. It specifies CASSLRGGRNTGELFF.

The CDR3 nucleotides are TGTGCCAGCAGCATAGGGGGCGAGCCCAAAGAGACCCAGTACTTC. Amino acids: CASSIGGEPKETQYF. J is TRBJ2-5 and V is TRBV7-3, with TRBD1 matching over 7 bases. Germline V gives CDR1 SGHTA, CDR2 FQGTGA. This CDR3 has 15 amino acids. Trimming removed 5 bases from V and 3 bases from J; junction bases left unmatched: 9.

This clone was detected only a few times. The V call is TRBV4-2, the J call TRBJ1-3; D gene uncertain. The germline V gene encodes CDR1 LGHNA and CDR2 YNFKEQ. Trimming cost V 0 bases and J 8 bases, with 11 bases left between them. The CDR3 runs to 14 residues. CDR3: CASSQDRRGDTIYF. The CDR3 DNA is TGTGCCAGCAGCCAAGATAGACGGGGAGACACCATATATTTT.

The chain carries TRBV6-5 and TRBJ1-6, with D unclear. V was pared by 7 bases and J by 9 bases, with 19 bases between. The CDR3 consists of 15 residues. Germline V gene sequence: CDR1 MNHEY, CDR2 SVGAGI. The CDR3 reads CASIIFGGSGSPLHF. In DNA, the CDR3 is TGTGCCAGCATCATATTCGGCGGGTCGGGTTCACCCCTCCACTTT.

The genes are TRBV4-3 and TRBJ2-5; tentatively, D is TRBD2 (5 bases). In germline, CDR1 is LGHNA, CDR2 YSLEER. Trimming removed 1 base at V and 5 bases at J, with 23 bases between. CDR3 size: 18 residues. CDR3 amino acids: CASSQGELGSGDGETQYF. The CDR3 coding sequence is TGCGCCAGCAGCCAAGGGGAGTTGGGGTCTGGCGATGGGGAGACCCAGTACTTC.

The rearrangement joins TRBV2 to TRBJ2-7; tentative D call: TRBD1 (5 bases). The CDR3 loop spans 13 amino acids. V lost 6 bases, J lost 2 bases, and 11 bases lay in between. Looked up from germline, CDR1 is SNHLY and CDR2 is FYNNEI. CDR3 in amino acids: CASRGQGPYEQYF. In DNA, the CDR3 is TGTGCCAGCAGGGGGCAGGGTCCCTACGAGCAGTACTTC.

The rearrangement uses TRBV6-5 and TRBJ1-3, with D possibly matching TRBD1 (6 bases). V was cut by 5 bases and J by 0 bases, with 8 bases left in between. The germline CDR1 and CDR2 sequences are MNHEY and SVGAGI. CDR3 length: 14 residues. CDR3: CASSTGNSGNTIYF. As DNA, the CDR3 is TGTGCCAGCAGTACAGGGAACTCTGGAAACACCATATATTTT.